Included here is one TCR beta chain sequence, with context. The data are from a study of shared T cell receptors in the human thymus. Libraries were prepared by immunoSEQ multiplex PCR; TCRdb keeps only in-frame clonotypes and omits some of them. The table includes 630,000 or so clones, roughly 86% detected once. Germline CDR1 reads SGDLS; CDR2 reads YYNGEE. This CDR3 is built from 15 residues. V gave up 4 bases and J gave up 7 bases; unmatched junction bases: 10. These records were also assigned to another study, of human thymus T cells. This second report adds: Thymic and blood repertoires seemed to favor certain V and J genes. Unrelated individuals were reported by related research to share highly overlapping thymic repertoires.

The genes are TRBV9 and TRBJ2-1, with 8 positions matching TRBD1. Sequencing was carried out using thymocytes. The origin of this receptor is a boy under two years old with a congenital heart defect. As DNA, the CDR3 is TGTGCCAGCAGCCAGGGGGCGCCGGGTACGAATGAGCAGTTCTTC. This sequence encodes CASSQGAPGTNEQFF.